This TCR beta chain was retrieved from a study of cytomegalovirus exposure and HLA in healthy donors. General study findings and limits: Cytomegalovirus status, reportedly, was diagnosed with high specificity and sensitivity by the classifier. Cytomegalovirus association was assigned to about 150 TCR beta chains.

For this clone: Antigen specificity is unknown.

PCR used 60 Vbeta primers and 13 Jbeta primers. Assay used: immunoSEQ multiplex PCR; TCRdb lists only in-frame clones, some missing. The table includes some 57,000 clones, about two thirds detected once. The CDR3 spans 13 residues. J lost 4 bases, V lost 5 bases, and 3 bases had no gene match. Germline values: CDR1 SEHNR, CDR2 FQNEAQ (reference sequence). The source of this sequence is a woman in her fifties or sixties in good health and CMV-seropositive. Sequenced material: PBMCs. The genes are TRBV7-9 and TRBJ2-5, with 8 bases matching TRBD2. The CDR3 sequence: CASSRGGLETQYF. DNA of the CDR3: TGTGCCAGCAGCCGGGGGGGCCTAGAGACCCAGTACTTC.